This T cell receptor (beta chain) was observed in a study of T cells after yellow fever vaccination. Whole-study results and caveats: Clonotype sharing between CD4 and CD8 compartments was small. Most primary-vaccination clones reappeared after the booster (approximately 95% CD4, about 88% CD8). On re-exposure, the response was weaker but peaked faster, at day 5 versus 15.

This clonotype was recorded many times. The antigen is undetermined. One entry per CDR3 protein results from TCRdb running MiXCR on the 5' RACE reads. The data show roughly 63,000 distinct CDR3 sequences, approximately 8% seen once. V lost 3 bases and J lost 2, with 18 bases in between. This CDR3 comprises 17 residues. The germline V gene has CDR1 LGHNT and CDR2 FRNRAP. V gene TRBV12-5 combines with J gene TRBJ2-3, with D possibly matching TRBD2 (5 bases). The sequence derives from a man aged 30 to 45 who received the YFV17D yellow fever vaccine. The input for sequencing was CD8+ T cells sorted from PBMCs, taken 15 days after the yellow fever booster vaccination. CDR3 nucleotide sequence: TGTGCTAGTGGTTTCGTACCACTAGAAAGGGTCACAGATACGCAGTATTTT. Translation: CASGFVPLERVTDTQYF.